This is a list of T cell receptor beta chains from one sample in a study of OX40 agonist ivuxolimab in advanced cancers. Repertoires were generated with immunoSEQ multiplex PCR, while TCRdb's copy carries only in-frame clones and drops some. The profile shows tens of thousands of clones, roughly 78% of them singletons. This specimen was CD4+ or CD8+ T cells sorted from blood, taken in a trial of the OX40 agonist ivuxolimab. The receptor set was obtained from an adult with an advanced solid tumor such as melanoma, head and neck, liver or kidney cancer. CDR3s include the opening cysteine and the closing phenylalanine or tryptophan. The D gene is left open where the match is weak. Some rows have no size entry. The others give once, few or many, or a class for an expanded clone.

cdr3_aa: CASSVPDHGYTF
cdr3_nt: TGTGCCAGCAGCGTACCAGACCATGGCTACACCTTC
d_call: NA
j_call: TRBJ1-2
clone_size: NA
v_call: TRBV9

cdr3_aa: CASDSDRENRYGYTF
cdr3_nt: TGTGCCAGTGATTCGGACAGGGAAAACCGCTATGGCTACACCTTC
d_call: TRBD1
j_call: TRBJ1-2
clone_size: once
v_call: TRBV7-2

cdr3_aa: CASSYSSRDRNTEAFF
cdr3_nt: TGTGCCAGCAGCTACTCGTCCCGGGACAGGAACACTGAAGCTTTCTTT
d_call: TRBD1
j_call: TRBJ1-1
clone_size: NA
v_call: TRBV5-5

cdr3_aa: CASSGPTTREQYF
cdr3_nt: TGTGCCAGCAGTGGCCCAACTACGAGGGAGCAGTACTTC
d_call: NA
j_call: TRBJ2-7
clone_size: NA
v_call: TRBV6-6

cdr3_aa: CASSEASGLDPYNEQFF
cdr3_nt: TGTGCCAGCAGTGAAGCTTCGGGACTAGACCCCTACAATGAGCAGTTCTTC
d_call: TRBD2
j_call: TRBJ2-1
clone_size: NA
v_call: TRBV6-1

cdr3_aa: CASSFDSNTEAFF
cdr3_nt: TGTGCCAGCAGCTTCGACAGTAACACTGAAGCTTTCTTT
d_call: NA
j_call: TRBJ1-1
clone_size: NA
v_call: TRBV7-9

cdr3_aa: CASSLSPGLQETQYF
cdr3_nt: TGTGCCAGCAGCTTATCCCCAGGACTCCAAGAGACCCAGTACTTC
d_call: NA
j_call: TRBJ2-5
clone_size: NA
v_call: TRBV7-8

cdr3_aa: CASSVGDTTFTDTQYF
cdr3_nt: TGTGCCAGCAGCGTAGGAGACACGACCTTCACAGATACGCAGTATTTT
d_call: NA
j_call: TRBJ2-3
clone_size: NA
v_call: TRBV9

cdr3_aa: CASSSGLAGAYNEQFF
cdr3_nt: TGTGCCAGCAGTTCAGGACTAGCGGGGGCCTACAATGAGCAGTTCTTC
d_call: TRBD2
j_call: TRBJ2-1
clone_size: NA
v_call: TRBV27

cdr3_aa: CASTLGGARRTEAFF
cdr3_nt: TGTGCCAGCACCCTAGGGGGGGCGCGTCGGACTGAAGCTTTCTTT
d_call: NA
j_call: TRBJ1-1
clone_size: NA
v_call: TRBV25-1

cdr3_aa: CASSSLGTGGEKLFF
cdr3_nt: TGTGCCAGCAGTTCCTTAGGGACAGGGGGAGAAAAACTGTTTTTT
d_call: TRBD1
j_call: TRBJ1-4
clone_size: NA
v_call: TRBV27

cdr3_aa: CASSQAASSAGELFF
cdr3_nt: TGTGCCAGCAGCCAAGCGGCTAGCAGTGCCGGGGAGCTGTTTTTT
d_call: NA
j_call: TRBJ2-2
clone_size: NA
v_call: TRBV7-3

cdr3_aa: CATSREQGLRQPQHF
cdr3_nt: TGTGCCACCAGCAGGGAACAGGGATTACGGCAGCCCCAGCATTTT
d_call: NA
j_call: TRBJ1-5
clone_size: NA
v_call: TRBV15

cdr3_aa: CASSLTQLGAQYF
cdr3_nt: TGTGCCAGCAGTTTGACGCAGTTGGGGGCCCAGTACTTC
d_call: NA
j_call: TRBJ2-5
clone_size: NA
v_call: TRBV28

cdr3_aa: CASSPGPERVGYTF
cdr3_nt: TGTGCCAGCAGCCCGGGACCCGAGAGGGTTGGCTACACCTTC
d_call: NA
j_call: TRBJ1-2
clone_size: NA
v_call: TRBV7-9

cdr3_aa: CAISPRQNTEAFF
cdr3_nt: TGTGCCATCAGCCCCCGACAGAACACTGAAGCTTTCTTT
d_call: NA
j_call: TRBJ1-1
clone_size: NA
v_call: TRBV10-3

cdr3_aa: CASSMIGGDYQETQYF
cdr3_nt: TGTGCCAGCAGCATGATTGGCGGGGACTACCAAGAGACCCAGTACTTC
d_call: NA
j_call: TRBJ2-5
clone_size: NA
v_call: TRBV7-3

cdr3_aa: CASSLVGGALAYEQYF
cdr3_nt: TGTGCCAGCAGCTTAGTTGGGGGGGCCTTAGCATACGAGCAGTACTTC
d_call: NA
j_call: TRBJ2-7
clone_size: NA
v_call: TRBV7-2

cdr3_aa: CASSLITPSTDTQYF
cdr3_nt: TGTGCCAGCAGTTTAATAACTCCTAGCACAGATACGCAGTATTTT
d_call: NA
j_call: TRBJ2-3
clone_size: NA
v_call: TRBV27

cdr3_aa: CASSLADGGHYNEQFF
cdr3_nt: TGTGCCAGCAGCTTAGCGGACGGGGGCCACTACAATGAGCAGTTCTTC
d_call: NA
j_call: TRBJ2-1
clone_size: once
v_call: TRBV7-9

cdr3_aa: CASSLGGSTYNEQFF
cdr3_nt: TGTGCCAGCAGCTTAGGAGGGAGTACCTACAATGAGCAGTTCTTC
d_call: NA
j_call: TRBJ2-1
clone_size: NA
v_call: TRBV7-9

cdr3_aa: CAISASSGGRQETQYF
cdr3_nt: TGTGCCATCAGTGCCTCTAGCGGGGGCCGGCAAGAGACCCAGTACTTC
d_call: TRBD2
j_call: TRBJ2-5
clone_size: NA
v_call: TRBV10-3

cdr3_aa: CASSLGTGIDEQYF
cdr3_nt: TGCGCCAGCAGCCTCGGGACAGGGATCGACGAGCAGTACTTC
d_call: TRBD1
j_call: TRBJ2-7
clone_size: NA
v_call: TRBV5-1

cdr3_aa: CASSLPGWGDGEQYF
cdr3_nt: TGTGCCAGCAGCTTACCCGGCTGGGGAGACGGCGAGCAGTACTTC
d_call: NA
j_call: TRBJ2-7
clone_size: NA
v_call: TRBV7-9

cdr3_aa: CASSPRQGPETQYF
cdr3_nt: TGTGCCAGCAGCCCAAGACAGGGACCAGAGACCCAGTACTTC
d_call: TRBD1
j_call: TRBJ2-5
clone_size: NA
v_call: TRBV5-4

cdr3_aa: CASNSVTRGAEQYF
cdr3_nt: TGTGCCAGCAACTCGGTCACCCGCGGGGCCGAGCAGTACTTC
d_call: NA
j_call: TRBJ2-7
clone_size: NA
v_call: TRBV2

cdr3_aa: CASSSRQGGNTEAFF
cdr3_nt: TGTGCCAGCAGCTCAAGACAGGGGGGGAACACTGAAGCTTTCTTT
d_call: TRBD1
j_call: TRBJ1-1
clone_size: NA
v_call: TRBV7-6

cdr3_aa: CASSELGHTGELFF
cdr3_nt: TGTGCCAGCAGTGAGCTGGGACACACCGGGGAGCTGTTTTTT
d_call: NA
j_call: TRBJ2-2
clone_size: once
v_call: TRBV2

cdr3_aa: CASSLAQNNEQFF
cdr3_nt: TGCGCCAGCAGCTTGGCCCAGAACAATGAGCAGTTCTTC
d_call: NA
j_call: TRBJ2-1
clone_size: NA
v_call: TRBV5-1

cdr3_aa: CATSRTRNNNEQFF
cdr3_nt: TGTGCCACCAGCAGAACCAGGAATAACAATGAGCAGTTCTTC
d_call: NA
j_call: TRBJ2-1
clone_size: NA
v_call: TRBV15

cdr3_aa: CASSEALLADDSNQPQHF
cdr3_nt: TGTGCCAGCAGTGAAGCGCTTCTGGCCGACGATAGCAATCAGCCCCAGCATTTT
d_call: NA
j_call: TRBJ1-5
clone_size: NA
v_call: TRBV2

cdr3_aa: CASSKQGGGANVLTF
cdr3_nt: TGTGCCAGCAGCAAACAGGGAGGAGGGGCCAACGTCCTGACTTTC
d_call: NA
j_call: TRBJ2-6
clone_size: NA
v_call: TRBV14